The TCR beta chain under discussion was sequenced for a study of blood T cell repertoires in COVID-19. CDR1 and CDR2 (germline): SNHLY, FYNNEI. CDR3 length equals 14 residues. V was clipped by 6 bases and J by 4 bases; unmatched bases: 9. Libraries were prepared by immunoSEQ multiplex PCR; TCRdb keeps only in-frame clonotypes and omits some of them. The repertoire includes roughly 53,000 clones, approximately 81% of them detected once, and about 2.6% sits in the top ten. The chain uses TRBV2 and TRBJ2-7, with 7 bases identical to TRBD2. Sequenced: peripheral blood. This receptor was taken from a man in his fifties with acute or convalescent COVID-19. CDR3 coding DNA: TGTGCCAGCAGCCCGTCTAGCGGTTCTTACGAGCAGTACTTC. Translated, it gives CASSPSSGSYEQYF.